The 25 T cell receptor beta chains below all came from one sample that was sequenced in a study of T cells expressing NK-cell markers. For each CDR3 protein, TCRdb gives one entry from its re-call of the 5' RACE reads, without DNA. The table for this sample gives about 140,000 distinct CDR3 sequences. Sample: blood T cells: a sorted CD56 or NKG2C T cell subset, CD4+ or CD8+ T cells, or bulk PBMC T cells (not recorded which). Receptors were obtained from a man aged 18 to 29 in good health.

The genes are TRBV11-2 and TRBJ1-1. Germline CDR1 and CDR2: SGHAT and FQNNGV. The length of the CDR3 is 16 residues. This chain's CDR3 is CASSQKEGLWFTEAFF.

The chain combines TRBV14 with TRBJ2-2; TCRdb lists TRBD2, though no DNA is available to test this call. Germline CDR1 and CDR2: SGHDN and FVKESK. CDR3 length: 16 residues. The CDR3 loop is CASSPTRAGGSGELFF.

The CDR3 loop is CSASGLDRGYNEQFF. The V gene is TRBV20-1, the J gene TRBJ2-1; TCRdb returns TRBD1, unconfirmable since there is no DNA. Germline V gene lookup returns CDR1 DFQATT and CDR2 SNEGSKA (reference sequence). CDR3 size: 15 residues.

The chain employs TRBV7-8 and TRBJ1-5; no DNA is available, so the TRBD1 call from TCRdb remains unchecked. CDR1 and CDR2 from the germline V gene are SGHVS and FQNEAQ. The CDR3 covers 14 residues. CDR3 residues: CASISGQGNQPQHF. Supplemented by reference TRBV7-8 and TRBJ1-5, the full variable domain reads GAGVSQSPRYKVAKRGQDVALRCDPISGHVSLFWYQQALGQGPEFLTYFQNEAQLDKSGLPSDRFFAERPEGSVSTLKIQRTQQEDSAVYLCASISGQGNQPQHFGDGTRLSIL.

The chain employs TRBV12-3 or TRBV12-4 and TRBJ2-1; TCRdb gives TRBD1 as the D gene, but with no DNA this cannot be confirmed. CDR3 length: 14 residues. CDR3 amino acids: CASSLNPTGDSQFF.

The V and J genes are TRBV7-9 and TRBJ2-1; no DNA is available, so the TRBD1 call from TCRdb remains unchecked. Germline V gene lookup returns CDR1 SEHNR and CDR2 FQNEAQ (reference sequence). The CDR3 is 13 residues long. The chain's CDR3 is CASSFFRDNEQFF.

The CDR3 spells CASSTTQGEVQPQHF. This chain connects TRBV27 to TRBJ1-5; TCRdb picks TRBD1, but there is no DNA to check that call. The CDR3 length is 15 residues. Germline V CDR1 and CDR2: MNHEY, SMNVEV (reference sequence).

This chain links TRBV6-2 or TRBV6-3 with TRBJ2-1; the D gene TCRdb calls, TRBD2, cannot be checked with no DNA. Germline loops: CDR1 MNHEY, CDR2 SVGEGT. The CDR3 spans 15 residues. The CDR3 sequence: CASSIPGGPFNEQFF.

The chain recombines TRBV20-1 with TRBJ2-2; the TCRdb D gene call, TRBD2, has no DNA to confirm it. The CDR3 loop spans 14 amino acids. CDR1 and CDR2 (germline): DFQATT, SNEGSKA (reference sequence). CDR3 residues: CSAIPEGITGELFF.

V is TRBV20-1 and J is TRBJ2-1; the TRBD2 assignment by TCRdb is unverifiable without DNA. The CDR3 is 14 amino acids. Germline V lookup: CDR1 DFQATT, CDR2 SNEGSKA (reference sequence). CDR3 sequence reads: CSARTSGRPNEQFF.

This sequence joins TRBV25-1 and TRBJ2-7; TCRdb indicates TRBD2, and absent DNA this call remains unverified. Germline V CDR1 and CDR2: MGHDK, SYGVNS. This CDR3 contains 13 residues. This CDR3 is CASRGGTGLEQYF.

This sequence joins TRBV12-3 or TRBV12-4 and TRBJ2-3; the D gene TCRdb calls, TRBD2, cannot be checked with no DNA. The CDR3 is 14 residues long. The CDR3 protein is CASTTPLSTDTQYF.

CDR3 region: CSANNPLREGETQYF. The chain carries TRBV20-1 and TRBJ2-5; the D call of TRBD2 rests on TCRdb alone, since no DNA is present to check it. CDR3 length: 15 residues. The germline gives CDR1 DFQATT, CDR2 SNEGSKA (reference sequence).

The rearrangement links TRBV3-1 to TRBJ2-1; TCRdb picks TRBD2, but there is no DNA to check that call. The CDR3 length is 16 residues. Germline values: CDR1 LGHDT, CDR2 YNNKEL (reference sequence). CDR3 sequence: CASSQEAAGGRNEQFF.

This rearrangement joins TRBV9 to TRBJ2-3; TCRdb picks TRBD2, but there is no DNA to check that call. Germline values: CDR1 SGDLS, CDR2 YYNGEE. The CDR3 has 15 amino acids. The CDR3 spells CASSPTGVGGDTQYF.

The V gene is TRBV4-1, the J gene TRBJ2-2; TCRdb calls TRBD2, which cannot be checked without DNA. The CDR3 loop spans 18 amino acids. The germline V gene encodes CDR1 MGHRA and CDR2 YSYEKL. CDR3: CASSPLGLAGENTGELFF.

The CDR3 sequence: CATAGTSYPNEQFF. V usage is TRBV6-4 and J usage is TRBJ2-1; lacking DNA, the TRBD2 call made by TCRdb goes unchecked. Germline values: CDR1 MRHNA, CDR2 SNTAGT. The CDR3 spans 14 residues.

The chain recombines TRBV5-1 with TRBJ2-3; TCRdb reports TRBD2, a call that lacks DNA to check it against. CDR1 and CDR2 (germline): SGHRS, YFSETQ. The CDR3 covers 17 residues. The CDR3 sequence is CASSSSPDRYSTDTQYF. Full variable domain (missing parts from reference TRBV5-1 and TRBJ2-3): KAGVTQTPRYLIKTRGQQVTLSCSPISGHRSVSWYQQTPGQGLQFLFEYFSETQRNKGNFPGRFSGRQFSNSRSEMNVSTLELGDSALYLCASSSSPDRYSTDTQYFGPGTRLTVL.

This rearrangement joins TRBV12-3 or TRBV12-4 to TRBJ2-3; TCRdb gives TRBD1 as the D gene, but with no DNA this cannot be confirmed. The CDR3 spans 15 residues. This chain's CDR3 is CASSLAQERTDTQYF.

The J gene is TRBJ2-5, the V gene TRBV29-1; the TRBD1 assignment by TCRdb is unverifiable without DNA. Germline V gene sequence: CDR1 SQVTM, CDR2 ANQGSEA. The CDR3 is made up of 12 amino acids. CDR3 in amino acids: CSGMTEKETQYF. The variable domain in full, with the rest retrieved from reference TRBV29-1 and TRBJ2-5, is SAVISQKPSRDICQRGTSLTIQCQVDSQVTMMFWYRQQPGQSLTLIATANQGSEATYESGFVIDKFPISRPNLTFSTLTVSNMSPEDSSIYLCSGMTEKETQYFGPGTRLLVL.

This chain joins TRBV27 and TRBJ2-7; the TCRdb D gene call, TRBD2, has no DNA to confirm it. The CDR3 covers 14 residues. From germline, CDR1 is MNHEY and CDR2 SMNVEV (reference sequence). This chain's CDR3 is CASSASLAGYEQYF.

The rearrangement links TRBV7-9 to TRBJ2-7; with no DNA, the TCRdb D assignment of TRBD1 cannot be verified. CDR1 SEHNR and CDR2 FQNEAQ come from the germline V gene (reference sequence). This CDR3 spans 17 amino acids. The CDR3 loop is CASDQRVPGTGSYEQYF.

The chain couples TRBV27 to TRBJ2-2; TCRdb's D call of TRBD1 is untestable without DNA. CDR3 size: 15 residues. Germline CDR1 is MNHEY and CDR2 is SMNVEV (reference sequence). Here the CDR3 reads CASSLLGQGAGELFF.

J is TRBJ1-4 and V is TRBV4-1; TCRdb calls TRBD1, which cannot be checked without DNA. From germline, CDR1 is MGHRA and CDR2 YSYEKL. The CDR3 is made up of 14 amino acids. The CDR3 protein is CASSLLLTDEKLFF.

The V call is TRBV3-1, the J call TRBJ2-3; there is no DNA to check the TCRdb D call of TRBD2. Germline loops: CDR1 LGHDT, CDR2 YNNKEL (reference sequence). This CDR3 has 17 amino acids. This chain's CDR3 is CASSQDLLAGETDTQYF.